The rows below give T cell receptor beta chains drawn from one sample of a study of blood T cell repertoires in COVID-19. The table came from immunoSEQ multiplex PCR; TCRdb's copy has only in-frame clones and leaves some out. The repertoire holds under 30,000 clones, with 83% as singletons. The specimen sequenced was peripheral blood. The source is a human donor in a cohort sampled during active COVID-19. Both conserved end residues are part of each CDR3. Fields, in order: J gene, V gene, CDR3 length, CDR3 protein.

J gene: TRBJ2-2; V gene: TRBV4-2; CDR3 length: 18; CDR3 protein: CASSPVPRGGLNTGELFF
J gene: TRBJ2-7; V gene: TRBV28; CDR3 length: 14; CDR3 protein: CASSLEAGVFGQYF
J gene: TRBJ2-1; V gene: TRBV2; CDR3 length: 17; CDR3 protein: CASSAHSGGANYNEQFF
J gene: TRBJ2-5; V gene: TRBV6-4; CDR3 length: 16; CDR3 protein: CASSEEAGGPRETQYF
J gene: TRBJ1-3; V gene: TRBV4-3; CDR3 length: 15; CDR3 protein: CASSQVAGGEDTIYF
J gene: TRBJ2-2; V gene: TRBV29-1; CDR3 length: 14; CDR3 protein: CRVWAGGNTGELFF
J gene: TRBJ2-5; V gene: TRBV7-2; CDR3 length: 17; CDR3 protein: CASSFKTSGRSKETQYF
J gene: TRBJ2-1; V gene: TRBV10-3; CDR3 length: 13; CDR3 protein: CASSAGASNEQFF
J gene: TRBJ2-5; V gene: TRBV7-6; CDR3 length: 16; CDR3 protein: CASSLGTGVAEETQYF
J gene: TRBJ1-1; V gene: TRBV7-2; CDR3 length: 15; CDR3 protein: CASSLEGGGNTEAFF
J gene: TRBJ2-1; V gene: TRBV24-1; CDR3 length: 13; CDR3 protein: CATSAPGVNEQFF
J gene: TRBJ2-1; V gene: TRBV4-3; CDR3 length: 18; CDR3 protein: CASSVAGPQAIGYNEQFF
J gene: TRBJ1-6; V gene: TRBV6-5; CDR3 length: 12; CDR3 protein: CASIPGIRPLHF
J gene: TRBJ1-1; V gene: TRBV2; CDR3 length: 13; CDR3 protein: CASRTGGTTEAFF
J gene: TRBJ2-7; V gene: TRBV4-1; CDR3 length: 14; CDR3 protein: CASSLTNGSPEQYF
J gene: TRBJ2-3; V gene: TRBV7-9; CDR3 length: 14; CDR3 protein: CASSLDSPPDTQYF
J gene: TRBJ1-2; V gene: TRBV27; CDR3 length: 15; CDR3 protein: CASSLRTGGNYGYTF
J gene: TRBJ1-3; V gene: TRBV7-2; CDR3 length: 15; CDR3 protein: CASSSPSGLGNTIYF
J gene: TRBJ1-2; V gene: TRBV12-3/TRBV12-4; CDR3 length: 13; CDR3 protein: CASSLEPEYGYTF
J gene: TRBJ2-5; V gene: TRBV9; CDR3 length: 14; CDR3 protein: CASSDPGFQETQYF
J gene: TRBJ2-7; V gene: TRBV4-3; CDR3 length: 14; CDR3 protein: CASSPGTGGDEQYF
J gene: TRBJ2-7; V gene: TRBV5-3; CDR3 length: 17; CDR3 protein: CARSLSRDRGRGYEQYF
J gene: TRBJ1-4; V gene: TRBV6-1; CDR3 length: 15; CDR3 protein: CASSEPGRGHEKLFF
J gene: TRBJ2-2; V gene: TRBV5-6; CDR3 length: 14; CDR3 protein: CASSSGQNTGELFF
J gene: TRBJ2-1; V gene: TRBV29-1; CDR3 length: 10; CDR3 protein: CSVEGDEQFF
J gene: TRBJ1-1; V gene: TRBV5-1; CDR3 length: 14; CDR3 protein: CASSLDSGRTEAFF
J gene: TRBJ2-5; V gene: TRBV3-1/TRBV3-2; CDR3 length: 17; CDR3 protein: CASSNGDYRSWEETQYF
J gene: TRBJ2-3; V gene: TRBV5-1; CDR3 length: 15; CDR3 protein: CASSLPGQSADTQYF
J gene: TRBJ2-1; V gene: TRBV5-1; CDR3 length: 16; CDR3 protein: CASSFLSGGVNNEQFF
J gene: TRBJ1-2; V gene: TRBV5-5; CDR3 length: 19; CDR3 protein: CASSLDQGRFAQKSYGYTF
J gene: TRBJ1-1; V gene: TRBV11-2; CDR3 length: 14; CDR3 protein: CASSLGDRGTEAFF
J gene: TRBJ2-3; V gene: TRBV27; CDR3 length: 14; CDR3 protein: CASRLAGVTDTQYF
J gene: TRBJ2-2; V gene: TRBV5-1; CDR3 length: 17; CDR3 protein: CASSLFSRDINTGELFF
J gene: TRBJ2-1; V gene: TRBV4-1; CDR3 length: 16; CDR3 protein: CASSHKPNQGIDEQFF
J gene: TRBJ2-1; V gene: TRBV7-2; CDR3 length: 15; CDR3 protein: CASSLGGTPYNEQFF
J gene: TRBJ2-1; V gene: TRBV12-5; CDR3 length: 17; CDR3 protein: CASGLGPDTNSYNEQFF
J gene: TRBJ1-1; V gene: TRBV3-1/TRBV3-2; CDR3 length: 13; CDR3 protein: CASSQGALTEAFF
J gene: TRBJ2-2; V gene: TRBV7-9; CDR3 length: 15; CDR3 protein: CASSLVQGADGELFF
J gene: TRBJ1-2; V gene: TRBV5-5; CDR3 length: 17; CDR3 protein: CASSLGTGAPILDGYTF
J gene: TRBJ2-1; V gene: TRBV5-1; CDR3 length: 14; CDR3 protein: CATKGSGSSNEQFF
J gene: TRBJ2-7; V gene: TRBV3-1/TRBV3-2; CDR3 length: 15; CDR3 protein: CASSHTALISYEQYF
J gene: TRBJ2-7; V gene: TRBV27; CDR3 length: 14; CDR3 protein: CASSLEGHPYEQYF
J gene: TRBJ1-5; V gene: TRBV4-1; CDR3 length: 15; CDR3 protein: CASSQVQGAGQPQHF
J gene: TRBJ2-7; V gene: TRBV12-3/TRBV12-4; CDR3 length: 12; CDR3 protein: CASIRLTYEQYF
J gene: TRBJ2-2; V gene: TRBV7-2; CDR3 length: 15; CDR3 protein: CASSLLLQGSGELFF
J gene: TRBJ2-1; V gene: TRBV27; CDR3 length: 15; CDR3 protein: CASSPLRDNYNEQFF
J gene: TRBJ2-4; V gene: TRBV14; CDR3 length: 17; CDR3 protein: CASSPVGGGPQKNIQYF
J gene: TRBJ1-1; V gene: TRBV4-1; CDR3 length: 15; CDR3 protein: CASSQGSRWDTEAFF
J gene: TRBJ2-1; V gene: TRBV2; CDR3 length: 16; CDR3 protein: CANSKGLAGGFYEQFF
J gene: TRBJ2-2; V gene: TRBV7-2; CDR3 length: 15; CDR3 protein: CASSLASGGPGELFF
J gene: TRBJ1-1; V gene: TRBV14; CDR3 length: 15; CDR3 protein: CASSPQGLAGTEAFF
J gene: TRBJ2-1; V gene: TRBV6-5; CDR3 length: 15; CDR3 protein: CASSYGTGGYNEQFF
J gene: TRBJ1-5; V gene: TRBV28; CDR3 length: 16; CDR3 protein: CASSLSGEGGNQPQHF
J gene: TRBJ2-5; V gene: TRBV7-2; CDR3 length: 15; CDR3 protein: CASSSPLRGQETQYF
J gene: TRBJ2-7; V gene: TRBV28; CDR3 length: 18; CDR3 protein: CASSLSPASGSWGYEQYF
J gene: TRBJ2-3; V gene: TRBV5-1; CDR3 length: 16; CDR3 protein: CASSSAGSMFTDTQYF
J gene: TRBJ2-3; V gene: TRBV28; CDR3 length: 15; CDR3 protein: CASTEGLAERDTQYF
J gene: TRBJ2-1; V gene: TRBV4-2; CDR3 length: 14; CDR3 protein: CASSQDTKGNEQFF
J gene: TRBJ2-3; V gene: TRBV5-1; CDR3 length: 19; CDR3 protein: CASSSFKGLAGLVTDTQYF
J gene: TRBJ1-1; V gene: TRBV12-3/TRBV12-4; CDR3 length: 13; CDR3 protein: CASSFEASPEAFF